This T cell receptor beta chain derives from a study of blood T cell repertoires in COVID-19. Assay used: immunoSEQ multiplex PCR; TCRdb lists only in-frame clones, some missing. The sample includes fewer than 300,000 clones, approximately 90% of them seen just once. The specimen was peripheral blood. The TCR sequence derives from a man aged 25 to 40 with acute or convalescent COVID-19.

CDR3 residues: CAIRRRDRGQKYQPQHF. For the CDR3, the DNA is TGTGCCATCAGGCGGCGGGACAGGGGGCAGAAGTATCAGCCCCAGCATTTT. This chain joins TRBV6-4 and TRBJ1-5, with TRBD1 matching over 12 bases. V dropped 10 bases and J dropped 5; count of bases not matched to a gene: 15. The CDR3 loop spans 17 amino acids. CDR1 and CDR2 (germline): MRHNA, SNTAGT.